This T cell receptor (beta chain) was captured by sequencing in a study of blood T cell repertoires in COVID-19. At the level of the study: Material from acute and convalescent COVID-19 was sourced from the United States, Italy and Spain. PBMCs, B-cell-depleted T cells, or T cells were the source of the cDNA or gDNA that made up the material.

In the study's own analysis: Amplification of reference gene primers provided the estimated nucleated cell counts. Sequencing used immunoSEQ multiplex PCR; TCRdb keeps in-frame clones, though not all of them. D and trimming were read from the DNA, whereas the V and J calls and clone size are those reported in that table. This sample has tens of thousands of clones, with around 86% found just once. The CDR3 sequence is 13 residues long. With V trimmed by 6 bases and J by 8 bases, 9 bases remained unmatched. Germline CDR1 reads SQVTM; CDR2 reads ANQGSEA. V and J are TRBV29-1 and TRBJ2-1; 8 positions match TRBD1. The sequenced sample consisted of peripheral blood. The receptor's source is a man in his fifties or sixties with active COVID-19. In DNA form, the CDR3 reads TGCAGCGTGCAGACAGGGGTATCTTATGAGCAGTTCTTC. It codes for CSVQTGVSYEQFF.